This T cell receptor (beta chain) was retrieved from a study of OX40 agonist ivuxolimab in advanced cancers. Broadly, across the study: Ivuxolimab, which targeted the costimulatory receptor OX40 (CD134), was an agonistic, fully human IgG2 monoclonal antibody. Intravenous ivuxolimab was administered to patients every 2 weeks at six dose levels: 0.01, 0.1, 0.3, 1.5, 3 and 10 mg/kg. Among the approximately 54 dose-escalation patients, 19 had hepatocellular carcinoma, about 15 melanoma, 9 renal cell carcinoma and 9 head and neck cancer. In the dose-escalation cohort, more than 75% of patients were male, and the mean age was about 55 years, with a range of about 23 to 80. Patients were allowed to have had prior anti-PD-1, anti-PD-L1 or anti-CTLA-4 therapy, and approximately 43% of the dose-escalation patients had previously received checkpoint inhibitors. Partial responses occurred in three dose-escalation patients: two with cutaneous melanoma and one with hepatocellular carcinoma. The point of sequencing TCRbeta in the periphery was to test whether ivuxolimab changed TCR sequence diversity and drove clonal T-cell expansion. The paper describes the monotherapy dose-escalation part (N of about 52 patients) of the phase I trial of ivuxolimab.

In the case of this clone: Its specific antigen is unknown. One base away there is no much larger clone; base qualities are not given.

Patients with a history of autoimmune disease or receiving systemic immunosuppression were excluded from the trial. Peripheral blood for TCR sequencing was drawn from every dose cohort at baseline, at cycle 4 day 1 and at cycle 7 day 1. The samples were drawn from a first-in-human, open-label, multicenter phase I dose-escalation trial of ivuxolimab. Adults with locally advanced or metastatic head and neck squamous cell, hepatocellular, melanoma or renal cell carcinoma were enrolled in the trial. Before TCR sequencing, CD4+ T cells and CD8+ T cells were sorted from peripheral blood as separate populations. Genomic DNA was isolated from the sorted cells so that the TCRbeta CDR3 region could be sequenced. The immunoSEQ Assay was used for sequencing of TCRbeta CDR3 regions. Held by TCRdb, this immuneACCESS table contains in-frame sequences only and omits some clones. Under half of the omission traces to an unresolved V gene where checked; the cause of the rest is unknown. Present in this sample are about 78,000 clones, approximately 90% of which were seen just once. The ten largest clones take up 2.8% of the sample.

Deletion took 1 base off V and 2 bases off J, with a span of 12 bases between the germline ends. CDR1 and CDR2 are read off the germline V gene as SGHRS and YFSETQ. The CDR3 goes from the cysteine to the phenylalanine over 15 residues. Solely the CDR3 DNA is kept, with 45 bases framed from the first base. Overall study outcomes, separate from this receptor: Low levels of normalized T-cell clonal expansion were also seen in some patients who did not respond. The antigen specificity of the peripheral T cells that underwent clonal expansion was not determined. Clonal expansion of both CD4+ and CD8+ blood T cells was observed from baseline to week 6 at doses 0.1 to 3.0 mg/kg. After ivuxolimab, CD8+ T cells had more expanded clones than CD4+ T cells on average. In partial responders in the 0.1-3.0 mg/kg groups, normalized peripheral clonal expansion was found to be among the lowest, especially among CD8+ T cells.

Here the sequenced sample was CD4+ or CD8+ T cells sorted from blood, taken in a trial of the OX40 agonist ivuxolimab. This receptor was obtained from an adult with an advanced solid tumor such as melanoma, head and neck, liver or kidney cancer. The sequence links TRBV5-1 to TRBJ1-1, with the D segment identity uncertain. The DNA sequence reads TGCGCCAGCAGCTTGTCCGGACCGCGTAACACTGAAGCTTTCTTT. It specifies CASSLSGPRNTEAFF.